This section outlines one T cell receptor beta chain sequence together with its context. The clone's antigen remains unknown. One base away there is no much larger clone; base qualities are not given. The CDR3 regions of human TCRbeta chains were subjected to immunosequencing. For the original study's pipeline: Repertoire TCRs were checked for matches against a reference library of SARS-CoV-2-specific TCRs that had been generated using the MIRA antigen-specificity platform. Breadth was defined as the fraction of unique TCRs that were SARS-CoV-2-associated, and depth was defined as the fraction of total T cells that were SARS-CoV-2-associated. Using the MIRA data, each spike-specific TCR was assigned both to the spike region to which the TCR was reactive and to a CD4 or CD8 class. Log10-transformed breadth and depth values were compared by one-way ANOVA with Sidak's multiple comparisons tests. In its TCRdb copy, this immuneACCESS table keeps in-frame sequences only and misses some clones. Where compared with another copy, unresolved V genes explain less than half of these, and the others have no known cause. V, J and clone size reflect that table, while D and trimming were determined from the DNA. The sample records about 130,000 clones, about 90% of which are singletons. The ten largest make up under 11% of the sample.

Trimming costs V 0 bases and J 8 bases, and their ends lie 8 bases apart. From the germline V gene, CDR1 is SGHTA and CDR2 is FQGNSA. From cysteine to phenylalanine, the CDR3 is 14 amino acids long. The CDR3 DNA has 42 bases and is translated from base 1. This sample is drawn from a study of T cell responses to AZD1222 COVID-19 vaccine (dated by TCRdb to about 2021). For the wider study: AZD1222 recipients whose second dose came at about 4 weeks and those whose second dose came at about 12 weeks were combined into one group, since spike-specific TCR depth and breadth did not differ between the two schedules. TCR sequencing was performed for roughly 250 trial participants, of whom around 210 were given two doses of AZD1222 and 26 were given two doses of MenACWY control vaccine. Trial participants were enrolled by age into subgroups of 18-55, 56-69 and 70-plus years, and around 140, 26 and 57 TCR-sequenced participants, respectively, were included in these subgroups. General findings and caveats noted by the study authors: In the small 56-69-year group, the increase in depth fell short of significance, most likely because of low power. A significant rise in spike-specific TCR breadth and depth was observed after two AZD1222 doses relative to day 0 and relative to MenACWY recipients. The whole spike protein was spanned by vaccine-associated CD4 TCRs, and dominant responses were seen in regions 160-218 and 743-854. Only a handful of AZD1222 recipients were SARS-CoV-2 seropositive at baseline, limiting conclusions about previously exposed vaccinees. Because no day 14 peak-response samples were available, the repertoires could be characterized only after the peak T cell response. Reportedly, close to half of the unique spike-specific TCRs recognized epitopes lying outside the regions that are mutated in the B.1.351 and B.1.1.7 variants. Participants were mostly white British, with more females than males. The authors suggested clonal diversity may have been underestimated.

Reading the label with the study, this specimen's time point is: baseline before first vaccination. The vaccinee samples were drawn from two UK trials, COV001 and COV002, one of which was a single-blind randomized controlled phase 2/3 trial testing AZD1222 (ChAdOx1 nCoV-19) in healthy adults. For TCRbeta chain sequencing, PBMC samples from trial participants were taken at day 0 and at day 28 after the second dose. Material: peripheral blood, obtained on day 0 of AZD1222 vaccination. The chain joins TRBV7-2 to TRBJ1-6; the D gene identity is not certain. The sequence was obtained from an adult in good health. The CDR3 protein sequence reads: CASSLASADSPLHF. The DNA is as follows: TGTGCCAGCAGCTTAGCTTCTGCGGATTCACCCCTCCACTTT.